This TCR beta chain comes out of a study of blood T cell repertoires in COVID-19. On the study more broadly: Specimens from acute and convalescent COVID-19 originated in the United States, Italy and Spain. The analysed material was cDNA or gDNA that came from T cells, B-cell-depleted T cells, or PBMCs.

Methods used by the authors: Amplified reference gene primers provided the basis for estimating nucleated cell counts. Clones were sequenced by immunoSEQ multiplex PCR, and TCRdb holds only the in-frame ones, with some missing. That table is the source of V, J and clone size, and D and trimming were worked out from the DNA. The table lists 150,000 to 200,000 clones, about 85% of them singletons. CDR3 length equals 12 residues. CDR1 and CDR2 from the germline V gene are GTSNPN and SVGIG (reference sequence). Trimming pared 7 bases from V and 0 bases from J, leaving 10 bases between. The rearrangement uses TRBV30 and TRBJ2-7; D unresolved. The specimen was peripheral blood. This TCR was recovered from a man between 60 and 75 years old who had recovered from COVID-19. CDR3 protein: CAFSLSSYEQYF. The DNA of the CDR3 is TGTGCCTTCTCCCTGAGCTCCTACGAGCAGTACTTC.